This entry lists 23 T cell receptor beta chains sequenced from one sample in a study of control samples from healthy donors and cancer patients. Libraries were prepared by immunoSEQ multiplex PCR; TCRdb keeps only in-frame clonotypes and omits some of them. This table has some 99,000 clones, 90% appearing once. The sample comprised blood. The receptors derive from a human donor in good health. The donor label of this sample is uncertain.

This clone was seen just once. The chain carries TRBV5-6 and TRBJ1-1; TRBD1 is a possible D gene (6 bases). This CDR3 spans 14 amino acids. V was shortened by 4 bases and J by 3 bases, with 13 bases between the two germline ends. Germline loops: CDR1 SGHDT, CDR2 YYEEEE. The CDR3 region has the DNA TGTGCCAGCAGCAGAGGGGGTAGGGACACTGAAGCTTTCTTT. Protein sequence: CASSRGGRDTEAFF.

This sequence joins TRBV21-1 and TRBJ2-5. TRBV21-1 is labeled a pseudogene. This CDR3 is 16 amino acids long. The CDR3 protein is CASSKLVGVLLETQYF. In nucleotides, the CDR3 is TGTGCCAGCAGCAAACTTGTGGGGGTATTATTGGAGACCCAGTACTTC.

This clone was picked up a small number of times. V usage is TRBV11-2 and J usage is TRBJ2-7; D perhaps matches TRBD1 (5 bases). This CDR3 is 13 amino acids long. CDR1 is SGHAT, CDR2 FQNNGV, per germline. The V gene lost 5 bases and the J gene lost 3 bases, with 11 bases spanning the gap. The CDR3 sequence is CASSPWGHYEQYF. The CDR3 DNA sequence: TGTGCCAGCAGCCCATGGGGCCACTACGAGCAGTACTTC.

The rearrangement joins TRBV6-5 to TRBJ2-5, with D maybe TRBD2 (5 bases). The CDR3 has 14 amino acids. The germline CDR1 and CDR2 sequences are MNHEY and SVGAGI. Trimming left V 6 bases short and J 4 bases short, with 15 bases between. The CDR3: CASRSLGVRETQYF. The CDR3, as DNA: TGTGCCAGCAGGTCTCTCGGGGTCAGAGAGACCCAGTACTTC.

J is TRBJ1-1 and V is TRBV7-9; tentatively, D is TRBD1 (5 bases). V was trimmed by 0 bases and J by 2 bases, leaving 16 bases between them. CDR1 is SEHNR and CDR2 is FQNEAQ in the germline V gene (reference sequence). This CDR3 has 17 residues. DNA of the CDR3: TGTGCCAGCAGCTTAGCGAAGAGGGGCGGGCGAAACACTGAAGCTTTCTTT. Translation gives CASSLAKRGGRNTEAFF.

The chain carries TRBV5-1 and TRBJ2-7; either TRBD1 or TRBD2 may supply D (6 bases each). Trimming cost V 8 bases and J 3 bases, with 21 bases left between them. The length of the CDR3 is 15 residues. Germline CDR1 is SGHRS and CDR2 is YFSETQ. The CDR3 region is CASRLTGAGDYEQYF. The CDR3 DNA sequence: TGCGCCAGTAGGCTAACGGGGGCCGGAGACTACGAGCAGTACTTC.

The V and J genes are TRBV5-1 and TRBJ2-5, with TRBD1 matching 8 bases. Germline CDR1 SGHRS, CDR2 YFSETQ. The CDR3 is 15 residues long. With 8 bases clipped from V and 1 base from J, the junction kept 10 bases outside the gene matches. Here the CDR3 DNA reads TGCGCCAGTTCGAATAGACAGGGGACCCAAGAGACCCAGTACTTC. This codes for CASSNRQGTQETQYF.

The CDR3 region is CASSLVQGQRETQYF. CDR3 in DNA: TGTGCCAGCAGCTTAGTGCAGGGGCAAAGGGAGACCCAGTACTTC. The chain links TRBV7-8 to TRBJ2-5; a weak D match, TRBD1 (6 bases). CDR3 length: 15 amino acids. With 1 base removed from V and 5 bases from J, the gap between germline ends came to 14 bases. CDR1 and CDR2 from the germline V gene are SGHVS and FQNEAQ.

The J gene is TRBJ2-7, the V gene TRBV4-2; TRBD2 matches 9 bases. J lost 3 bases, V lost 0 bases, and 12 bases had no gene match. The germline gives CDR1 LGHNA, CDR2 YNFKEQ. This CDR3 has 18 residues. CDR3 protein: CASSQDPGGGAEDYEQYF. The DNA of the CDR3 is TGTGCCAGCAGCCAAGATCCGGGCGGGGGGGCTGAGGACTACGAGCAGTACTTC.

This rearrangement joins TRBV6-5 to TRBJ1-4; unclear D gene. V dropped 0 bases and J dropped 2 bases, with 10 bases sitting between them. The length of the CDR3 is 16 residues. Germline V gene sequence: CDR1 MNHEY, CDR2 SVGAGI. The DNA for the CDR3 is TGTGCCAGCAGTTACTCGATTCGGGCGACTAATGAAAAACTGTTTTTT. It specifies CASSYSIRATNEKLFF.

V gene TRBV5-1 combines with J gene TRBJ2-3, with D possibly matching TRBD2 (6 bases). The CDR3 totals 16 residues. Germline CDR1 SGHRS, CDR2 YFSETQ. V lost 4 bases and J 2 bases, leaving 17 bases between the germline ends. The CDR3 spells CASSARSGGTTDTQYF. The CDR3 bases are TGCGCCAGCAGCGCGAGGTCGGGCGGGACCACAGATACGCAGTATTTT.

The chain has TRBV6-5 and TRBJ1-2; 8 bases match TRBD1. There are 16 residues in the CDR3. The germline gives CDR1 MNHEY, CDR2 SVGAGI. V lost 2 bases and J lost 3; bases outside the gene matches: 8. The CDR3 region is CASSYAPPTGDYGYTF. The CDR3 DNA reads TGTGCCAGCAGTTACGCACCACCGACAGGGGACTATGGCTACACCTTC.

The chain is built from TRBV30 and TRBJ1-3; possible D gene TRBD1, 5 bases. CDR1 GTSNPN and CDR2 SVGIG come from the germline V gene (reference sequence). The CDR3 has 14 amino acids. V lost 0 bases and J 2 bases, leaving 8 bases between the germline ends. The CDR3 sequence: CAWSVGQAGNTIYF. The DNA for the CDR3 is TGTGCCTGGAGTGTGGGGCAAGCTGGAAACACCATATATTTT.

The chain couples TRBV28 to TRBJ2-7; 8 bases map to TRBD2. V gave up 5 bases and J gave up 4 bases; unmatched junction bases: 4. Germline assignment: CDR1 MDHEN and CDR2 SYDVKM. CDR3 size: 13 residues. The CDR3 sequence: CASSAGLDYEQYF. CDR3 nucleotides: TGTGCCAGCAGTGCGGGACTAGATTACGAGCAGTACTTC.

J is TRBJ2-7 and V is TRBV10-3; no firm D call. Germline assignment: CDR1 ENHRY and CDR2 SYGVKD. V gave up 10 bases and J gave up 3 bases, with 10 bases separating them. The CDR3 runs to 11 residues. The CDR3: CATGPLYEQYF. CDR3 coding DNA: TGTGCCACAGGCCCTCTCTACGAGCAGTACTTC.

The chain joins TRBV5-1 to TRBJ2-3; 7 positions agree with TRBD1. The V and J ends lost 4 bases and 0 bases, in that order; junction bases with no gene match: 5. Germline CDR1 is SGHRS and CDR2 is YFSETQ. The CDR3 covers 15 residues. DNA of the CDR3: TGCGCCAGCAGCGTACAGGGGCCAAGCACAGATACGCAGTATTTT. This codes for CASSVQGPSTDTQYF. Variable domain in full (rest from reference TRBV5-1 and TRBJ2-3): KAGVTQTPRYLIKTRGQQVTLSCSPISGHRSVSWYQQTPGQGLQFLFEYFSETQRNKGNFPGRFSGRQFSNSRSEMNVSTLELGDSALYLCASSVQGPSTDTQYFGPGTRLTVL.

The CDR3 DNA reads TGTGCCAGCAGAACTACAGGGGGCGGCACCGGGGAGCTGTTTTTT. It specifies CASRTTGGGTGELFF. The chain has TRBV7-6 and TRBJ2-2; 9 bases are a match to TRBD1. Germline V CDR1 and CDR2: SGHVS, FNYEAQ. V trimming: 6 bases; J trimming: 4 bases; junction bases outside the gene matches: 6. This CDR3 comprises 15 residues.

This chain uses TRBV21-1 with TRBJ2-2. TRBV21-1 constitutes a pseudogene. CDR3 length equals 16 residues. Here the CDR3 reads CASSKIAAGRAGELFF. CDR3 sequence (DNA): TGTGCCAGCAGCAAAATCGCGGCAGGGCGGGCCGGGGAGCTGTTTTTT.

The chain links TRBV9 to TRBJ2-7; TRBD2 is a possible D gene (5 bases). Germline V gene data show CDR1 as SGDLS and CDR2 as YYNGEE. V lost 4 bases and J lost 6, with 8 bases in between. The CDR3 is made up of 11 amino acids. For the CDR3, the DNA is TGTGCCAGCAGCCGAGGGTTCGAGCAGTACTTC. It translates to CASSRGFEQYF.

V gene TRBV19 combines with J gene TRBJ1-1, with D uncertain. Trimming cost V 7 bases and J 8 bases, with 20 bases left between them. Looked up from germline, CDR1 is LNHDA and CDR2 is SQIVND (reference sequence). This CDR3 contains 14 residues. The CDR3 is CASMEGTNRPEAFF. CDR3 bases: TGTGCCAGTATGGAGGGAACGAATCGACCCGAAGCTTTCTTT.

This clone was observed once. The chain links TRBV29-1 to TRBJ1-1; 7 bases are a match to TRBD1. The CDR3 is 13 residues long. V lost 7 bases and J lost 0; bases outside the gene matches: 5. CDR1 is SQVTM and CDR2 is ANQGSEA in the germline V gene. As DNA, the CDR3 is TGCAGCGCATACAGGGGCGTGAACACTGAAGCTTTCTTT. As protein: CSAYRGVNTEAFF.

The chain uses TRBV2 and TRBJ1-5; weak D call: TRBD1 (6 bases). The germline CDR1 and CDR2 sequences are SNHLY and FYNNEI. Deletions cut 5 bases from V and 2 bases from J, with 10 bases between. The CDR3 spans 14 residues. CDR3 amino acids: CASSFEGGNQPQHF. The CDR3, as DNA: TGTGCCAGCAGTTTTGAGGGGGGCAATCAGCCCCAGCATTTT.

The V call is TRBV18, the J call TRBJ1-3; D gene unclear. The CDR3 is 14 residues long. Trimming cost V 6 bases and J 1 base, with 10 bases left between them. Germline CDR1 is KGHSH and CDR2 is LQKENI. The CDR3 bases are TGTGCCAGCTCTCGCTCAGATTCTGGAAACACCATATATTTT. Translated, it gives CASSRSDSGNTIYF. Together with reference TRBV18 and TRBJ1-3, the CDR3 gives the full variable domain: NAGVMQNPRHLVRRRGQEARLRCSPMKGHSHVYWYRQLPEEGLKFMVYLQKENIIDESGMPKERFSAEFPKEGPSILRIQQVVRGDSAAYFCASSRSDSGNTIYFGEGSWLTVV.